The 30 T cell receptor beta chains below come from one sample, sequenced in a study of T cells in women clearing cervical HPV infection. Generated by immunoSEQ multiplex PCR, the TCRdb table keeps only in-frame clones and is missing some. This sample contains tens of thousands of clones. Sequenced input: blood buffy coat. Every receptor here comes from a woman between 18 and 70 years old with a cervical HPV16 infection that either progressed to CIN3+ or cleared (not recorded which).

To note about this clone: At the DNA level, this CDR3 is encoded by other sequences in the same sample as well. Here the CDR3 reads CSARSQNEKLFF. The DNA read from the CDR3 is TGCAGTGCTAGGTCCCAGAATGAAAAA. The gene calls are TRBV20-1 and TRBJ1-4; D not certain. The read comes to an end 3 residues before the CDR3 does, leaving the germline J gene to fill in the end. The CDR3 covers 12 residues. Trimming shortened V by 3 bases and J by 5 bases, and 7 bases separated the two germline ends. The germline V gene encodes CDR1 DFQATT and CDR2 SNEGSKA (reference sequence).

In the case of this clone: The missing CDR3 end, 3 residues past where the read stops, is filled in from the germline J gene. This rearrangement joins TRBV11-2 to TRBJ2-2; no clear D gene. V lost 2 bases to trimming and J lost 7 bases, with 5 bases between them. Germline lookup yields CDR1 SGHAT and CDR2 FQNNGV. The CDR3 totals 12 residues. The CDR3 bases that were read are TGTGCCAGCAGCTTAAGCCTCGGGGAG. This encodes CASSLSLGE. The whole CDR3 sequence is CASSLSLGELFF.

Worth noting for this clone: The CDR3 end is not reached by the read, which stops 3 residues before it; the germline J gene fills it in. V is TRBV4-2 and J is TRBJ2-1; TRBD2 agrees at 10 bases. The germline V gene encodes CDR1 LGHNA and CDR2 YNFKEQ. V lost 4 bases and J lost 0; bases outside the gene matches: 15. CDR3 length equals 20 residues. The CDR3 loop is CASSRKPGLAPISSYNEQFF. The sequenced part of the CDR3 DNA is TGTGCCAGCAGCCGAAAGCCGGGACTAGCGCCCATCAGCTCCTACAATGAG.

About this clone: The read stops 3 residues short of the end of the CDR3; the missing end is completed from the germline J gene. V and J are TRBV28 and TRBJ2-3; TRBD2 matches at 9 bases. The CDR3 runs 17 residues. Germline CDR1 reads MDHEN; CDR2 reads SYDVKM. With 4 bases clipped from V and 8 bases from J, the junction kept 16 bases outside the gene matches. This CDR3 reads CASSSVGGRASSGTQYF. CDR3 DNA (partial): TGTGCCAGCAGTTCCGTCGGCGGGAGGGCCTCCTCGGGTACG.

The CDR3 reads CASSPGTHNTGELFF. The sequenced CDR3 bases are TGTGCCAGCTCACCCGGGACACATAACACCGGGGAG. The rearrangement joins TRBV18 to TRBJ2-2; D might be TRBD1 (6 bases). The read ends 3 residues before the CDR3 terminus; that terminus is restored from the germline J gene. V was clipped by 3 bases and J by 2 bases, with 10 bases between them. CDR3 length: 15 residues. Germline CDR1 and CDR2: KGHSH and LQKENI.

Concerning this clone itself: The CDR3 extends 3 residues past the end of the read, so its final part is completed from the germline J gene. V and J are TRBV2 and TRBJ1-5, with D possibly matching TRBD1 (6 bases). In germline, CDR1 is SNHLY, CDR2 FYNNEI. Trimming removed 6 bases at V and 6 bases at J, with 12 bases between. The CDR3 is made up of 13 amino acids. CDR3 sequence: CASRFSGVQPQHF. The DNA read from the CDR3 is TGTGCCAGCAGATTCTCAGGGGTTCAGCCC.

Remarks on this clone: The read comes to an end 3 residues before the CDR3 does, leaving the germline J gene to fill in the end. This rearrangement joins TRBV18 to TRBJ1-5, with D hard to call. In germline, CDR1 is KGHSH, CDR2 LQKENI. Trimming left V 2 bases short and J 0 bases short, with 8 bases between. This CDR3 region has 15 residues. The chain's CDR3 is CASSPVSYSNQPQHF. CDR3 bases read: TGTGCCAGCTCACCAGTTAGTTATAGCAATCAGCCC.

As for this clone: The CDR3 extends 3 residues past the end of the read, so its final part is completed from the germline J gene. V gene TRBV10-1 combines with J gene TRBJ1-3; D is perhaps TRBD1 (5 bases). This CDR3 has 15 amino acids. V dropped 5 bases and J dropped 4 bases, with 15 bases sitting between them. CDR1 is WNHNN and CDR2 is SYGVQD in the germline V gene (reference sequence). This CDR3 is CASSTGDSRGNTIYF. Partial CDR3 DNA: TGCGCCAGCAGTACCGGGGACTCTCGAGGAAACACC.

As to this clone: The CDR3 end is not reached by the read, which stops 3 residues before it; the germline J gene fills it in. The J gene is TRBJ2-1, the V gene TRBV2; 9 nucleotides agree with TRBD2. V trimming: 0 bases; J trimming: 9 bases; junction bases outside the gene matches: 9. Germline values: CDR1 SNHLY, CDR2 FYNNEI. This CDR3 is built from 16 residues. The CDR3 bases that were read are TGTGCCAGCAGTGAAGCGATGGGACTAGCCAGAAGTGAG. This codes for CASSEAMGLARSE. The whole CDR3 reads CASSEAMGLARSEQFF.

Comment on this clone: Coverage ceases 3 residues before the CDR3 finishes, and the germline J gene fills in the end. This chain joins TRBV28 and TRBJ2-7; D unclear. From germline, CDR1 is MDHEN and CDR2 SYDVKM. The length of the CDR3 is 12 residues. V was cut by 7 bases and J by 3 bases, with 10 bases left in between. This chain's CDR3 is CASNTLIYEQYF. The sequenced CDR3 bases are TGTGCCAGCAATACTTTGATCTACGAG.

About this clone itself: The read is 3 residues too short to cover the CDR3 end, so that end is filled in from the germline J gene. The chain uses TRBV5-6 and TRBJ2-5; maybe TRBD1 (6 bases). The CDR3 length is 14 residues. The germline V and J ends were trimmed by 6 bases and 4 bases, with 16 bases remaining between them. Germline values: CDR1 SGHDT, CDR2 YYEEEE. The CDR3 bases that were read are TGTGCCAGCAAAGGTCGGGGCAGGGGAGAGACC. Translated: CASKGRGRGET. The entire CDR3 sequence reads CASKGRGRGETQYF.

Remarks on this clone: Coverage ceases 3 residues before the CDR3 finishes, and the germline J gene fills in the end. The chain employs TRBV30 and TRBJ1-1; D is possibly TRBD1 (6 bases). CDR3 size: 10 residues. CDR1 and CDR2 (germline): GTSNPN, SVGIG (reference sequence). The DNA read from the CDR3 is TGTGCCTGGAAGGCAGGGGTA. Translating it yields CAWKAGV. The whole CDR3 region reads CAWKAGVAFF.

As concerns this clone: The read is 3 residues too short to cover the CDR3 end, so that end is filled in from the germline J gene. The V and J genes are TRBV19 and TRBJ2-2; D not resolved. This CDR3 has 12 amino acids. Germline CDR1 and CDR2: LNHDA and SQIVND (reference sequence). Trimming took 3 bases from V and 10 from J, leaving 9 bases between them. This CDR3 reads CASSILAQELFF. The CDR3 bases that were read are TGTGCCAGTAGTATTCTGGCTCAGGAG.

In the case of this clone: The sequenced fragment ends 3 residues before the CDR3 boundary, so the rest is inferred from the germline J gene. V is TRBV5-1 and J is TRBJ2-5, with 7 bases lining up with TRBD1. The CDR3 sequence is 14 residues long. Germline trimming cut 5 bases from V and 4 bases from J; bases unmatched to any gene: 8. From germline, CDR1 is SGHRS and CDR2 YFSETQ. CDR3 amino acids: CASRKGQVRETQYF. CDR3 DNA (partial): TGCGCCAGCAGAAAAGGACAGGTACGAGAGACC.

Comments on this clone: The read gets to within 3 residues of the CDR3 end, and the germline J gene fills in the rest. The chain combines TRBV12-3 or TRBV12-4 with TRBJ2-5; 13 nucleotides align to TRBD2. This CDR3 has 16 residues. The V and J ends lost 5 bases and 5 bases, in that order; junction bases with no gene match: 8. CDR3 protein: CASSPPGLAGPETQYF. CDR3 bases read: TGTGCCAGCAGTCCCCCGGGACTAGCGGGACCGGAGACC.

Comments on this clone: The missing CDR3 end, 3 residues past where the read stops, is filled in from the germline J gene. The chain recombines TRBV20-1 with TRBJ1-1, with D unresolved. Deletions cut 3 bases from V and 4 bases from J, with 9 bases between. This CDR3 has 12 residues. Germline CDR1 reads DFQATT; CDR2 reads SNEGSKA (reference sequence). The CDR3 loop is CSARSQSTEAFF. CDR3 bases read: TGCAGTGCTAGGAGTCAGAGCACTGAA.

On this clone: Read sequence stops 3 residues before the CDR3 end, and the germline J gene provides the missing end. The chain combines TRBV20-1 with TRBJ2-3; 7 bases are a match to TRBD1. Germline CDR1 DFQATT, CDR2 SNEGSKA (reference sequence). This CDR3 comprises 13 residues. The J segment lost 5 bases and the V segment lost 2 bases, leaving 4 bases of the junction unmatched. The CDR3 sequence is CSARQGVGDTQYF. The part of the CDR3 DNA that was read is TGCAGTGCTAGACAGGGGGTCGGAGATACG.

CDR3 protein: CASSFGQSPGNTIYF. CDR3 DNA (partial): TGTGCCAGCAGCTTTGGACAAAGTCCTGGAAACACC. The genes are TRBV11-3 and TRBJ1-3, with D maybe TRBD1 (5 bases). The CDR3 end lies 3 residues beyond the end of the read and is filled in from the germline J gene. The CDR3 is made up of 15 amino acids. Germline values: CDR1 SGHNT, CDR2 YENEEA. Trimming removed 3 bases from V and 2 bases from J, with 11 bases in between.

Notes on this clone: The read ends 3 residues early relative to the CDR3; the germline J gene fills the gap. The chain has TRBV7-2 and TRBJ2-4, with TRBD1 matching 7 bases. The CDR3 is 12 residues long. Per the germline V gene, CDR1 is SGHTA and CDR2 is FQGNSA. This CDR3 is CASSRDSYGQYF. The covered CDR3 bases are TGTGCCAGCAGCCGGGACAGCTATGGT.

As regards this clone: The sequenced fragment ends 3 residues before the CDR3 boundary, so the rest is inferred from the germline J gene. The V call is TRBV30, the J call TRBJ1-1; 7 bases are shared with TRBD1. V trimming: 5 bases; J trimming: 1 base; junction bases outside the gene matches: 7. CDR1 is GTSNPN, CDR2 SVGIG, per germline (reference sequence). This CDR3 has 14 residues. The CDR3 loop reads CAWGARGSNTEAFF. Partial CDR3 DNA: TGTGCCTGGGGGGCCAGGGGGTCGAACACTGAA.

In the case of this clone: The read comes to an end 3 residues before the CDR3 does, leaving the germline J gene to fill in the end. This sequence joins TRBV19 and TRBJ2-3; D might be TRBD1 or TRBD2, each matching 5 bases. CDR1 and CDR2 (germline): LNHDA, SQIVND (reference sequence). The CDR3 totals 16 residues. Trimming stripped 1 base from V and 3 bases from J, with 14 bases between. The sequenced part of the CDR3 DNA is TGTGCCAGTAGTATAGTAGAGGGGCGAGGAACAGATACG. Protein sequence: CASSIVEGRGTDT. The full CDR3 protein is CASSIVEGRGTDTQYF. Variable domain in full (rest from reference TRBV19 and TRBJ2-3): DGGITQSPKYLFRKEGQNVTLSCEQNLNHDAMYWYRQDPGQGLRLIYYSQIVNDFQKGDIAEGYSVSREKKESFPLTVTSAQKNPTAFYLCASSIVEGRGTDTQYFGPGTRLTVL.

Comments on this clone: The read ends 3 residues early relative to the CDR3; the germline J gene fills the gap. The chain links TRBV5-5 to TRBJ2-6, with D possibly TRBD1 on 5 matching bases. This CDR3 region has 15 residues. Trimming removed 0 bases at V and 4 bases at J, with 8 bases between. CDR1 SGHKS and CDR2 YYEKEE come from the germline V gene (reference sequence). The CDR3 DNA, read in part, is TGTGCCAGCAGCTTGGAAGGGGCCGGGGCCAACGTC. Its translation: CASSLEGAGANV. The complete CDR3 sequence is CASSLEGAGANVLTF.

Comment on this clone: The read ends 3 residues before the CDR3 terminus; that terminus is restored from the germline J gene. The chain carries TRBV7-7 and TRBJ2-7; 8 nucleotides agree with TRBD1. The germline V gene has CDR1 SSHAT and CDR2 FNYEAQ (reference sequence). V was clipped by 5 bases and J by 5 bases; unmatched bases: 5. This CDR3 is built from 13 residues. CDR3 in amino acids: CASSRDRSHEQYF. The CDR3 DNA, read in part, is TGTGCCAGCAGCCGGGACAGGTCCCACGAG.

Regarding this clone: The read stops 3 residues short of the end of the CDR3; the missing end is completed from the germline J gene. The chain employs TRBV5-1 and TRBJ1-6; maybe TRBD1 (5 bases). The germline gives CDR1 SGHRS, CDR2 YFSETQ. There are 16 residues in the CDR3. V shed 5 bases and J shed 7 bases, with 19 bases lying between them. The DNA read from the CDR3 is TGCGCCAGCAGAGGTTCGGGGGGGACGTCAAATTCACCC. It specifies CASRGSGGTSNSP. The whole CDR3 sequence is CASRGSGGTSNSPLHF.

As concerns this clone: The CDR3 end is not reached by the read, which stops 3 residues before it; the germline J gene fills it in. Other nucleotide sequences in the sample specify the same CDR3. The V call is TRBV7-9, the J call TRBJ2-5; D is unclear. This CDR3 has 11 amino acids. Germline CDR1 and CDR2: SEHNR and FQNEAQ (reference sequence). V was cut by 4 bases and J by 2 bases, with 2 bases left in between. This CDR3 reads CASSSQETQYF. CDR3 DNA, as far as it was read: TGTGCCAGCAGCTCACAAGAGACC.

Points on this clone: The CDR3 end is not reached by the read, which stops 3 residues before it; the germline J gene fills it in. The rearrangement links TRBV11-3 to TRBJ2-3; 7 nucleotides match TRBD1. This CDR3 has 13 amino acids. Germline assignment: CDR1 SGHNT and CDR2 YENEEA. Trimming removed 3 bases from V and 5 bases from J; junction bases left unmatched: 2. The CDR3 here is CASSFDREDTQYF. The sequenced CDR3 bases are TGTGCCAGCAGCTTCGACAGGGAAGATACG.

The CDR3 bases that were read are TGTGCCTGGAGTGTACTGGGGACAGACTATGGT. As protein: CAWSVLGTDYG. The whole CDR3 region reads CAWSVLGTDYGQYF. V and J are TRBV30 and TRBJ2-4; 7 bases are a match to TRBD1. Coverage ceases 3 residues before the CDR3 finishes, and the germline J gene fills in the end. The CDR3 contains 14 residues. Germline lookup yields CDR1 GTSNPN and CDR2 SVGIG (reference sequence).

To note about this clone: The read finishes 3 residues shy of the CDR3 end, and the germline J gene is used to complete it. This chain joins TRBV5-1 and TRBJ2-3; 8 bases match TRBD2. This CDR3 spans 15 amino acids. Germline V gene sequence: CDR1 SGHRS, CDR2 YFSETQ. The ends lost 3 bases at V and 6 bases at J; junction bases unmatched: 9. CDR3 loop: CASSSRGGVEDTQYF. CDR3 bases read: TGCGCCAGCAGCTCACGGGGGGGCGTTGAGGATACG.

Regarding this clone: The observed sequence ends 3 residues before the CDR3 terminus, with the missing tail filled in from the germline J gene. J is TRBJ2-3 and V is TRBV5-1; 8 bases are shared with TRBD1. CDR3 size: 15 residues. The germline V gene encodes CDR1 SGHRS and CDR2 YFSETQ. The part of the CDR3 DNA that was read is TGCGCCAGCAGCCCAACGGGTAACGACAGGGGAACG. Translated: CASSPTGNDRGT. The entire CDR3 sequence reads CASSPTGNDRGTQYF.

Turning to this clone: The CDR3 extends 3 residues past the end of the read, so its final part is completed from the germline J gene. The J gene is TRBJ1-5, the V gene TRBV30; maybe TRBD1 (5 bases). Germline CDR1 GTSNPN, CDR2 SVGIG (reference sequence). The length of the CDR3 is 15 residues. The V end lost 1 base, the J end lost 2 bases, and 12 bases lay between the germline ends. This CDR3 reads CAWSDGGGGNQPQHF. The CDR3 bases that were read are TGTGCCTGGAGTGACGGCGGAGGGGGCAATCAGCCC.